This entry describes one TCR beta chain. Its antigen is not known. The treatment is: oral pan-JAK inhibitor, 5-10 mg twice daily. V dropped 6 bases and J dropped 1 base, with 15 bases sitting between them. Germline CDR1 is SQVTM and CDR2 is ANQGSEA. CDR3 length equals 14 residues. cDNA reverse transcribed from extracted RNA served as the sequencing template. Clones were read by immunoSEQ multiplex PCR, and TCRdb kept only the in-frame ones, dropping some. Of around 190,000 clones detected, about three fifths appear once; the ten largest clones hold just over 1%. The data were taken from a study of CD8+ T cells in alopecia areata. As for the study in general: Tofacitinib administration to treated patients was oral, at 5 to 10 mg twice daily.

Findings and caveats of the study: Among the top 100, expanded CD8+ clones, as well as scalp clonality, were significantly decreased by tofacitinib.

The TCR originated in a human donor with alopecia areata. Sample: CD4+ T cells sorted from blood, taken at week 24, from a patient treated with tofacitinib. The chain uses TRBV29-1 and TRBJ1-2, with D possibly matching TRBD1 (5 bases). CDR3 DNA: TGCAGCGTAGCCCAGGGAGTTATTAACTATGGCTACACCTTC. Translated: CSVAQGVINYGYTF.